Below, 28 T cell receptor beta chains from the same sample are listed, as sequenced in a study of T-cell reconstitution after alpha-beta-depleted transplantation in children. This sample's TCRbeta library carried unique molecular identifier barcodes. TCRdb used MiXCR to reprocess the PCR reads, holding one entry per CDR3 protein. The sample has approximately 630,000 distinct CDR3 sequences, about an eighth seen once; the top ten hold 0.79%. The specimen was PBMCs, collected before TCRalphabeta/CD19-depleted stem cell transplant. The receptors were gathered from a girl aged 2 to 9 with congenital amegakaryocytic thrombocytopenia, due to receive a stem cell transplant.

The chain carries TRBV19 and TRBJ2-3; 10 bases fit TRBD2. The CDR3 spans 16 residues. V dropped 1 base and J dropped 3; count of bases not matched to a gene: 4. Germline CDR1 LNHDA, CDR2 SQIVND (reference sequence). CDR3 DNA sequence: TGTGCCAGTAGTATAGTGGCTAGCGGGAGTACAGATACGCAGTATTTT. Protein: CASSIVASGSTDTQYF. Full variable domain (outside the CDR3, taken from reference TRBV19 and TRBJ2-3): DGGITQSPKYLFRKEGQNVTLSCEQNLNHDAMYWYRQDPGQGLRLIYYSQIVNDFQKGDIAEGYSVSREKKESFPLTVTSAQKNPTAFYLCASSIVASGSTDTQYFGPGTRLTVL.

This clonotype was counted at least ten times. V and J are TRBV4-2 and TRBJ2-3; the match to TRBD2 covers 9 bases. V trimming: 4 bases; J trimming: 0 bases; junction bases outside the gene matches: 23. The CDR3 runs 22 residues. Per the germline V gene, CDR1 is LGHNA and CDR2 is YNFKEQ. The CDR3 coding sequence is TGTGCCAGCAGCCCAATATTCCTATGGTTGGCGGGAGGGCCTCGGAGCACAGATACGCAGTATTTT. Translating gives CASSPIFLWLAGGPRSTDTQYF.

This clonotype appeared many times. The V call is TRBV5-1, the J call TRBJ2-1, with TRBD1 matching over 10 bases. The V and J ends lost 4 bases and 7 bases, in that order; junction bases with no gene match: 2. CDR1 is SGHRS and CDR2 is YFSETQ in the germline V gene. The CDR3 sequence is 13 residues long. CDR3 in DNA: TGCGCCAGCAGCGTGGACAGGGGGAATGAGCAGTTCTTC. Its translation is CASSVDRGNEQFF. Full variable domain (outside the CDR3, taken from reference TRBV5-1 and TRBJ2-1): KAGVTQTPRYLIKTRGQQVTLSCSPISGHRSVSWYQQTPGQGLQFLFEYFSETQRNKGNFPGRFSGRQFSNSRSEMNVSTLELGDSALYLCASSVDRGNEQFFGPGTRLTVL.

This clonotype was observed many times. The CDR3 is CASSYSIPNYGYTF. As DNA, the CDR3 is TGTGCCAGCAGTTACTCGATCCCTAACTATGGCTACACCTTC. The chain employs TRBV6-5 and TRBJ1-2; unclear D gene. CDR3 length: 14 residues. In germline, CDR1 is MNHEY, CDR2 SVGAGI. V lost 0 bases and J lost 0, with 5 bases in between.

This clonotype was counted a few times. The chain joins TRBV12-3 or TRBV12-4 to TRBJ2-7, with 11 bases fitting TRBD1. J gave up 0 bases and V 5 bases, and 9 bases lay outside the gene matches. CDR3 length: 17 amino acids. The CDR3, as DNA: TGTGCCAGCAGTCCCGGGACAGGGGGTCGGAGCTCCTACGAGCAGTACTTC. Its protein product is CASSPGTGGRSSYEQYF.

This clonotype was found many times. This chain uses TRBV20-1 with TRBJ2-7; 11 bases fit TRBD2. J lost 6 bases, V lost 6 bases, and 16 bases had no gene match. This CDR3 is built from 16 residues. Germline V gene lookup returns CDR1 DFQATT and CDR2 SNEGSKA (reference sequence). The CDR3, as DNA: TGCAGTGCCCAAAAAGTAGGACTAGCGGGCAACTTCGAGCAGTACTTC. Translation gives CSAQKVGLAGNFEQYF.

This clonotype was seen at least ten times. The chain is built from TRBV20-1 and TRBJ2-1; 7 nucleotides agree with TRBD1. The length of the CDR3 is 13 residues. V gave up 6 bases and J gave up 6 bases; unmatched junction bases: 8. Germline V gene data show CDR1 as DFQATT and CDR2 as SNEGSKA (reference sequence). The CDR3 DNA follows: TGCAGTGCAAAACAGGGGACCCGCAATGAGCAGTTCTTC. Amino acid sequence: CSAKQGTRNEQFF.

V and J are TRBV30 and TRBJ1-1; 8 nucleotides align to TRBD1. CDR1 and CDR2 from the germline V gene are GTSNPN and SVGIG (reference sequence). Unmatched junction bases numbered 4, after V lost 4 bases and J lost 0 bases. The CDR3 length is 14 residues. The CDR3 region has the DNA TGTGCCTGGAAGGGGACAGGAATGAACACTGAAGCTTTCTTT. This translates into CAWKGTGMNTEAFF.

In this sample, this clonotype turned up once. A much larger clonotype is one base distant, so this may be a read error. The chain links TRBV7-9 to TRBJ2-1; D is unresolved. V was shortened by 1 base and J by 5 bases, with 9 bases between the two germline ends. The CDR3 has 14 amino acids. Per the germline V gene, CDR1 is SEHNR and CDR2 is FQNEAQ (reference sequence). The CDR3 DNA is TGTGCCAGCAGCTTAGTGCCCAGAGACAATGAGCAGTTCTTC. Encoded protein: CASSLVPRDNEQFF.

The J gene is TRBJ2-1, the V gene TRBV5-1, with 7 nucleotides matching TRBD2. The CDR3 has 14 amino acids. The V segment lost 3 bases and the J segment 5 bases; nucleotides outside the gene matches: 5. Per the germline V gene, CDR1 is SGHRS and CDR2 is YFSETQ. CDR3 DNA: TGCGCCAGCAGCTCCCGGACTAGTGACAATGAGCAGTTCTTC. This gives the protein CASSSRTSDNEQFF.

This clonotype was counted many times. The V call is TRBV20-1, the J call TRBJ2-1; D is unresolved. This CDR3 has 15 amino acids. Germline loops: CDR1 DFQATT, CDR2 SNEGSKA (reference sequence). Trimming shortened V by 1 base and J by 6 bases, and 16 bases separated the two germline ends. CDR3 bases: TGCAGTGCTAGAGGAGGTCCCTTGCGAAGCAATGAGCAGTTCTTC. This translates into CSARGGPLRSNEQFF.

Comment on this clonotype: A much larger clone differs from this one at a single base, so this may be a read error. The CDR3 nucleotides read TGCAGTGCTAGGACAGGGGACCTTACACATACGCAGTATTTT. This sequence encodes CSARTGDLTHTQYF. The rearrangement joins TRBV20-1 to TRBJ2-3, with 8 bases lining up with TRBD1. The V and J ends lost 3 bases and 7 bases, in that order; junction bases with no gene match: 9. The germline V gene encodes CDR1 DFQATT and CDR2 SNEGSKA (reference sequence). The CDR3 has 14 residues.

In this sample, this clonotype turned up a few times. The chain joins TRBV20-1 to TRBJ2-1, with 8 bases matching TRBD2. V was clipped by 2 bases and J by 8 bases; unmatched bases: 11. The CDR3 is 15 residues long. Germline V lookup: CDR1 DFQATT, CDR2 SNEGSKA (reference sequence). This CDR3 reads CSARRREVVIDEQFF. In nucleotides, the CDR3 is TGCAGTGCTAGACGGCGGGAGGTCGTTATAGATGAGCAGTTCTTC.

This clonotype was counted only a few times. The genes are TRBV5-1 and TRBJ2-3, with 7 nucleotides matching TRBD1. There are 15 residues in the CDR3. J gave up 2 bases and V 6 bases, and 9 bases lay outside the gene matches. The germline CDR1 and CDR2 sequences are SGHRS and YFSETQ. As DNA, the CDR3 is TGCGCCAGCACCACCAGGGGACAGCCCACAGATACGCAGTATTTT. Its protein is CASTTRGQPTDTQYF.

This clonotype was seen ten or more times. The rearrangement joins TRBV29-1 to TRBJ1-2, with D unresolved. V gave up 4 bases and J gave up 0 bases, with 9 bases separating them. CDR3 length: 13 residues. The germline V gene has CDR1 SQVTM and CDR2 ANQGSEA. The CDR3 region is CSVGPEANYGYTF. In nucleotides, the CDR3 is TGCAGCGTTGGTCCTGAAGCTAACTATGGCTACACCTTC. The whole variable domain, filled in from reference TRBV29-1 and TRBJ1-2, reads SAVISQKPSRDICQRGTSLTIQCQVDSQVTMMFWYRQQPGQSLTLIATANQGSEATYESGFVIDKFPISRPNLTFSTLTVSNMSPEDSSIYLCSVGPEANYGYTFGSGTRLTVV.

The CDR3 nucleotides read TGTGCCAGCAGTTTTCGGGACAGACTCTTCTACGAGCAGTACTTC. Its protein product is CASSFRDRLFYEQYF. V is TRBV12-3 or TRBV12-4 and J is TRBJ2-7; 7 nucleotides line up with TRBD1. V lost 3 bases and J lost 3; bases outside the gene matches: 8. CDR3 length: 15 residues.

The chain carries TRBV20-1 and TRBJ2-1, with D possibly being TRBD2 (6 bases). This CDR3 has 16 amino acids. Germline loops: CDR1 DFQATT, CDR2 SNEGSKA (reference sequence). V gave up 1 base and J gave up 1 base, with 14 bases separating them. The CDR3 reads CSARAGVRGSYNEQFF. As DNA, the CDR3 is TGCAGTGCTAGAGCTGGGGTCCGGGGGTCCTACAATGAGCAGTTCTTC.

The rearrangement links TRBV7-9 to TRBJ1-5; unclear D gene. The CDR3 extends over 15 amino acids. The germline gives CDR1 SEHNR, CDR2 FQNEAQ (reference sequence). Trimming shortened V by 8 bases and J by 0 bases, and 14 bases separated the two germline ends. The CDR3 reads CASQDGRISNQPQHF. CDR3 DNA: TGTGCCAGCCAGGACGGACGGATTAGCAATCAGCCCCAGCATTTT.

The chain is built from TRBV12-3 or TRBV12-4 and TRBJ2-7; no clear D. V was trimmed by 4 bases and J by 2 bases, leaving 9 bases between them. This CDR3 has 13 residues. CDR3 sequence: CASSYVVPYEQYF. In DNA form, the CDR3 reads TGTGCCAGCAGTTACGTAGTCCCCTACGAGCAGTACTTC.

This CDR3 reads CAPTGRNITDTQYF. The CDR3 region has the DNA TGTGCCCCGACGGGACGGAATATTACAGATACGCAGTATTTT. V usage is TRBV10-3 and J usage is TRBJ2-3; either TRBD1 or TRBD2 may fit D (5 bases each). The CDR3 length is 14 residues. CDR1 and CDR2 (germline): ENHRY, SYGVKD. Trimming removed 11 bases from V and 3 bases from J, with 18 bases in between.

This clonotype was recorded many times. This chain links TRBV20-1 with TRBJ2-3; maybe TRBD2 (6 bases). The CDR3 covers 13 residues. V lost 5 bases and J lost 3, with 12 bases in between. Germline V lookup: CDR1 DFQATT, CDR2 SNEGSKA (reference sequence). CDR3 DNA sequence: TGCAGTGCTGGCGGAGGGAGAACAGATACGCAGTATTTT. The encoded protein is CSAGGGRTDTQYF.

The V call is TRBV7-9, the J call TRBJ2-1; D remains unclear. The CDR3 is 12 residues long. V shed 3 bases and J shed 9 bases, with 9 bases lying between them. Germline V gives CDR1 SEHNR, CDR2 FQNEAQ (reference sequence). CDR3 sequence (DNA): TGTGCCAGCAGCTTTTCCGGAATTGAGCAGTTCTTC. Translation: CASSFSGIEQFF.

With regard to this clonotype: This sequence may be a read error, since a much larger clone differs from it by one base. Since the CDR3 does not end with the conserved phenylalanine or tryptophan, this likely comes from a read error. CDR3 DNA sequence: TGCAGTGCTAGAGATCTGAGGACCCACAATGAGCAGTTCCTC. Protein product: CSARDLRTHNEQFL. The rearrangement uses TRBV20-1 and TRBJ2-1, with D unclear. The V gene lost 0 bases and the J gene lost 5 bases, with 11 bases spanning the gap. CDR3 size: 14 residues. Germline lookup yields CDR1 DFQATT and CDR2 SNEGSKA (reference sequence).

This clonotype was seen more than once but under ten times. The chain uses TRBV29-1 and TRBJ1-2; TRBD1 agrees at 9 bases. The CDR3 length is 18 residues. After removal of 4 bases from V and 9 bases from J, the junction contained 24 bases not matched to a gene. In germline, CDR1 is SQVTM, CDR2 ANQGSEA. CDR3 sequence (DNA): TGCAGCGTTGGATATAAGATTGACAGGGGGGACCTCGGGGGGAGCTACACCTTC. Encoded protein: CSVGYKIDRGDLGGSYTF. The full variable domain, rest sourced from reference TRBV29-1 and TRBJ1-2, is SAVISQKPSRDICQRGTSLTIQCQVDSQVTMMFWYRQQPGQSLTLIATANQGSEATYESGFVIDKFPISRPNLTFSTLTVSNMSPEDSSIYLCSVGYKIDRGDLGGSYTFGSGTRLTVV.

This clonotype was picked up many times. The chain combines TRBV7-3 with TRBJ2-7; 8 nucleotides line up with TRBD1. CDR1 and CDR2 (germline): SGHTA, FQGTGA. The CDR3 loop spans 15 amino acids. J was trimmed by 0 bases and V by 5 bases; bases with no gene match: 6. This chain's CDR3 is CASSAYTGGSYEQYF. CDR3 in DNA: TGTGCCAGCAGCGCTTACACAGGGGGCTCCTACGAGCAGTACTTC.

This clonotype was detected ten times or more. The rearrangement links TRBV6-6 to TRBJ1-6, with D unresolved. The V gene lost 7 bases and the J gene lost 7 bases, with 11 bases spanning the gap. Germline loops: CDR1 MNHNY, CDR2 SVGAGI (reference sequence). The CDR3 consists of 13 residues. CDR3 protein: CASTIEYNSPLHF. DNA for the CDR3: TGTGCCAGCACGATAGAATACAATTCACCCCTCCACTTT.

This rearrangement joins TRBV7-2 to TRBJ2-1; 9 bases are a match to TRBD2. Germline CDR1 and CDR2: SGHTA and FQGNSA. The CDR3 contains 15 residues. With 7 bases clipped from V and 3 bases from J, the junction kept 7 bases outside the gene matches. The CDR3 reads CASTPLAGYYNEQFF. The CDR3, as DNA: TGTGCCAGCACCCCTCTAGCGGGATACTACAATGAGCAGTTCTTC.

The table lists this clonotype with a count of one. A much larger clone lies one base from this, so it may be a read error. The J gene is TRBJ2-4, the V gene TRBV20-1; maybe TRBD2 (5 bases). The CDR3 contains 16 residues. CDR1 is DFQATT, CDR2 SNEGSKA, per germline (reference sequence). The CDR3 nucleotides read TGCTGTGCTAGAGATCGTTCGGCGAAGGGAGTGAACATTCAGTACTTC. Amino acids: CCARDRSAKGVNIQYF.